This T cell receptor (beta chain) stems from a study of blood T cell repertoires in COVID-19. About the study: COVID-19 samples collected from the United States, Italy and Spain covered acute and convalescent phases. Nucleic acid was either cDNA or gDNA, and it came from T cells, B-cell-depleted T cells, or PBMCs.

CDR1 SGHAT and CDR2 FQNNGV come from the germline V gene. There are 13 residues in the CDR3. Trimming stripped 2 bases from V and 1 base from J, with 6 bases between. In the original analysis: Estimated nucleated cell counts came from reference gene primer amplification. The assay was immunoSEQ multiplex PCR, and TCRdb's table has in-frame clones only and misses some. That table supplies the V and J calls and clone size; D and trimming were determined from the DNA. Here the sample spans 100,000 to 150,000 clones, over 75% being singletons. The specimen sequenced was peripheral blood. The chain is built from TRBV11-2 and TRBJ2-7; D is ambiguous. This clonotype was sampled from a man aged 35-49 years with active or convalescent COVID-19. CDR3 nucleotides: TGTGCCAGCAGCTTAAGTACTTCCTACGAGCAGTACTTC. As protein: CASSLSTSYEQYF.